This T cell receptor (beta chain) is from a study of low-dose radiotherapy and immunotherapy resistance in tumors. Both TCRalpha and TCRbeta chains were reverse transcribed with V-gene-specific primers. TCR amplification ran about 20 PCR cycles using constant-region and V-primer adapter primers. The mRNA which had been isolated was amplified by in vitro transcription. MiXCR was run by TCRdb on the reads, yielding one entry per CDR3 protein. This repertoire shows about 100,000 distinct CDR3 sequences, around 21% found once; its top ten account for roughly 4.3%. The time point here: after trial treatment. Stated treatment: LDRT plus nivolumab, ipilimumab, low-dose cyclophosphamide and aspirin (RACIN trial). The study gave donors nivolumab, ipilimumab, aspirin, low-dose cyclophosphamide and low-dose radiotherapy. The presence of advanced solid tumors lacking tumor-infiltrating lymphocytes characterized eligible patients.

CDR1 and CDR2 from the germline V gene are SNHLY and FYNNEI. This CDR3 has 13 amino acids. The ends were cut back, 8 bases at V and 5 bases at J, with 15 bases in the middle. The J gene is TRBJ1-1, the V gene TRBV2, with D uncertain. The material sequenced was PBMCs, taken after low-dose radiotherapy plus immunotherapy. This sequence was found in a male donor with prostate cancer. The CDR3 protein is CASEMDQRTEAFF. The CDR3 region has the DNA TGTGCCAGCGAGATGGACCAGAGAACTGAAGCTTTCTTT.